This T cell receptor (beta chain) was identified in a study of patients and donors after allogeneic stem cell transplantation. V shed 4 bases and J shed 4 bases, with 10 bases lying between them. CDR1 is ENHRY and CDR2 is SYGVKD in the germline V gene. There are 13 residues in the CDR3. TCRdb re-analysed the RT-PCR reads in MiXCR, keeping a single row per CDR3 protein. This table holds some 960,000 distinct CDR3 sequences, roughly 18% found once. This clonotype came up a few times. Source material: blood, either unsorted or a sorted T cell fraction (not recorded which). The sequence was collected from a human donor who was either an allogeneic HSCT recipient or a stem cell or donor lymphocyte infusion donor (not recorded which). It is not recorded whose cells these are; they may come from a transplant donor. The rearrangement uses TRBV10-3 and TRBJ1-2; a weak D match, TRBD1 (5 bases). The CDR3 DNA reads as TGTGCCATCAGTGGATACGGGGGCTATGGCTACACCTTC. This gives the protein CAISGYGGYGYTF.